This entry lists 7 T cell receptor beta chains sequenced from one sample in a study of B cell selection in AIRE deficiency. Data came from immunoSEQ multiplex PCR; TCRdb stores just in-frame clones and leaves some out. The sample records some 25,000 clones, around 92% being singletons. The regulatory T cell sort gate was CD4+CD25hiCD127low/negative. Sample: CD4+CD25+ Tregs sorted from PBMCs. The receptor source for this set is a human donor in good health.

The rearrangement links TRBV5-6 to TRBJ1-2; tentatively, D is TRBD1 (5 bases). Deletions cut 0 bases from V and 2 bases from J, with 8 bases between. Germline CDR1 is SGHDT and CDR2 is YYEEEE. There are 14 residues in the CDR3. The CDR3 DNA sequence: TGTGCCAGCAGCTTGGCAGGGCAGAACTATGGCTACACCTTC. It yields the protein CASSLAGQNYGYTF.

The chain combines TRBV10-1 with TRBJ1-2, with D tentatively TRBD1 (6 bases). Germline lookup yields CDR1 WNHNN and CDR2 SYGVQD (reference sequence). The V gene lost 0 bases and the J gene lost 5 bases, with 7 bases spanning the gap. The CDR3 is 13 amino acids. The CDR3 nucleotides are TGCGCCAGCAGTGAGTCAGGGGGATATGGCTACACCTTC. Protein: CASSESGGYGYTF.

The chain joins TRBV11-2 to TRBJ1-1; D unresolved. The germline gives CDR1 SGHAT, CDR2 FQNNGV. The V end lost 2 bases, the J end lost 6 bases, and 4 bases lay between the germline ends. This CDR3 spans 11 amino acids. CDR3 bases: TGTGCCAGCAGCTTAACCTCTGAAGCTTTCTTT. Translation gives CASSLTSEAFF.

V usage is TRBV5-3 and J usage is TRBJ2-3, with D unresolved. TRBV5-3 is treated as an ORF (open reading frame) with a function not yet certain. V was clipped by 1 base and J by 14 bases, with 17 bases between them. The CDR3 spans 13 residues. CDR3 protein: CARSLRSRAHRYF. The CDR3 region has the DNA TGTGCCAGAAGCTTGAGGAGTAGGGCCCACCGGTATTTT.

The CDR3 loop is CAISSNRGPYEQYF. CDR3 nucleotide sequence: TGTGCCATCAGTTCAAACAGGGGACCCTACGAGCAGTACTTC. V gene TRBV10-3 combines with J gene TRBJ2-7; 7 bases are a match to TRBD1. The CDR3 extends over 14 amino acids. V lost 5 bases and J lost 2; bases outside the gene matches: 6. Germline CDR1 and CDR2: ENHRY and SYGVKD.

The V call is TRBV2, the J call TRBJ1-5, with D perhaps TRBD1 (5 bases). This CDR3 is 16 amino acids long. Between the trimmed V and J ends, which lost 0 bases and 0 bases, there was a span of 9 bases. The germline gives CDR1 SNHLY, CDR2 FYNNEI. The CDR3 protein is CASSEARGRSNQPQHF. CDR3 nucleotides: TGTGCCAGCAGTGAAGCTCGGGGACGTAGCAATCAGCCCCAGCATTTT.

The J gene is TRBJ1-5, the V gene TRBV6-5; D uncertain. Germline V gene data show CDR1 as MNHEY and CDR2 as SVGAGI. V lost 5 bases to trimming and J lost 6 bases, with 5 bases between them. This CDR3 region has 11 residues. This CDR3 is CASSEAQPQHF. CDR3 nucleotides: TGTGCCAGCAGTGAAGCTCAGCCCCAGCATTTT.